Given below is one T cell receptor (beta chain) in context. It has no known antigen specificity. Within one base of it there is no much larger clone, and no base qualities were kept. Separate from the approximately 700-subject first cohort, the validation cohort of more than 90 subjects was the group to which the donors belonged. The cysteine opens and the phenylalanine closes a CDR3 of 13 amino acids. Only the CDR3 region is kept as DNA, spanning 39 bases read in frame from base 1. Based on the germline V gene, the CDR1 and CDR2 sequences are SGHDN and FVKESK. The V end loses 2 bases and the J end loses 2 bases, and a stretch of 6 bases separates them. The entry originates in a study of cytomegalovirus exposure and HLA in healthy donors (dated by TCRdb to 2016 to 2017). Regarding the study in general: According to a later analysis, one platform produced both the 100 to 150 validation repertoires and the roughly 650 repertoires of the first cohort. Along with the roughly 670-subject first cohort, a separate validation cohort of around 120 different subjects was used. The study aimed to test whether cataloging public T cell receptors could reveal signatures of past pathogen exposure. To predict cytomegalovirus infection status, the study combined high-throughput TCR immunosequencing, statistical association of individual TCRs with disease status, and machine learning.

The library was produced with the immunoSEQ multiplex PCR assay. The original pipeline was this. A statistical classification framework was built to diagnose cytomegalovirus status from the catalog of TCR beta chain sequences. TCRdb carries this immuneACCESS record with in-frame sequences only. Its versions omit some clonotypes, under half of them owing to an unresolved V gene in the studies checked, with the rest unexplained. The DNA was the basis for D and trimming; V, J and clone size are from that table. The sample includes some 140,000 clones, with 84% observed a single time. Of the sample, about 1.5% falls within the top ten clones. Broad study findings and their caveats: Cytomegalovirus status was reported to be diagnosed by the classifier with high specificity and sensitivity in both the original and validation cohorts. The study listed 150 to 200 TCR beta chains as associated with cytomegalovirus. It was suggested by the authors that the approach could potentially be generalized to other disease states and immunological phenotypes. Most TCR sequences were observed very rarely across donors, whereas some public TCRs were present in many individuals. A few of the identified cytomegalovirus-associated TCR beta chains were confirmed in vitro to be specific for cytomegalovirus antigens. Subsequent analysis determined that TCRs grouped into clusters in the first cohort also showed a tendency toward co-occurrence across the 90 to 150 validation repertoires, and 85% to 95% of cluster scores exceeded 0. The validation cohort had no HLA typing available for a later analysis, so co-occurrence within that cohort was assessed over all 130 or so repertoires.

The sequenced material came from PBMCs. This TCR came from a woman in her 30s in good health and CMV-seronegative. This receptor chain uses TRBV14 and TRBJ1-2; the D gene assignment is ambiguous. Here is the DNA: TGTGCCAGCAGCCAATCAGTAAACTATGGCTACACCTTC. It is translated as CASSQSVNYGYTF.